The next 21 T cell receptor beta chains were all read from a single sample in a study of immune evolution from preneoplasia to lung adenocarcinoma. TCRdb's table, derived via immunoSEQ multiplex PCR, lists solely in-frame clones and lacks some. The sample records approximately 4,900 clones, about 78% being singletons. Material for sequencing was FFPE normal lung tissue adjacent to the tumor. These receptor sequences come from a person aged 50-75 years with lung adenocarcinoma.

This clone was observed a few times. The V and J genes are TRBV7-3 and TRBJ2-1; 7 positions agree with TRBD2. J was trimmed by 2 bases and V by 5 bases; bases with no gene match: 9. CDR1 is SGHTA and CDR2 is FQGTGA in the germline V gene. This CDR3 is 16 amino acids long. In nucleotides, the CDR3 is TGTGCCAGCAGCCGCACCGGGACTACTGCCTACAATGAGCAGTTCTTC. Residues: CASSRTGTTAYNEQFF.

The chain couples TRBV18 to TRBJ2-1; TRBD2 agrees at 8 bases. The CDR3 is 16 residues long. Trimming took 0 bases from V and 0 from J; bases not matched to a gene: 1. Looked up from germline, CDR1 is KGHSH and CDR2 is LQKENI. CDR3 region: CASSPPGLASYNEQFF. Here the CDR3 DNA reads TGTGCCAGCTCACCACCAGGACTAGCCTCCTACAATGAGCAGTTCTTC.

V and J are TRBV4-1 and TRBJ2-5; D possibly corresponds to TRBD2 (5 bases). This CDR3 has 15 residues. V was trimmed by 1 base and J by 2 bases, leaving 11 bases between them. CDR1 and CDR2 from the germline V gene are MGHRA and YSYEKL. Written as DNA, the CDR3 is TGCGCCAGCAGCCAAGTAACGACTATGCAAGAGACCCAGTACTTC. This gives the protein CASSQVTTMQETQYF.

This sequence joins TRBV27 and TRBJ2-7; D gene ambiguous. CDR3 size: 14 residues. V gave up 3 bases and J gave up 6 bases, with 15 bases separating them. CDR1 and CDR2 from the germline V gene are MNHEY and SMNVEV (reference sequence). CDR3 sequence: CASSLNSPPSEQYF. DNA for the CDR3: TGTGCCAGCAGTTTGAACAGCCCACCCTCCGAGCAGTACTTC.

This rearrangement joins TRBV19 to TRBJ2-5, with 8 nucleotides matching TRBD2. V shed 2 bases and J 1 base; nucleotides not matched to a gene: 12. The germline V gene encodes CDR1 LNHDA and CDR2 SQIVND (reference sequence). The CDR3 is 18 residues long. CDR3 in amino acids: CASSIRTSSQLSQETQYF. The DNA of the CDR3 is TGTGCCAGTAGTATAAGGACTAGCAGCCAGCTTTCCCAAGAGACCCAGTACTTC.

The V call is TRBV10-3, the J call TRBJ2-7; the match to TRBD1 covers 8 bases. The germline V gene has CDR1 ENHRY and CDR2 SYGVKD. The CDR3 consists of 16 residues. V dropped 0 bases and J dropped 5; count of bases not matched to a gene: 9. CDR3 sequence reads: CAISESPTGAYHEQYF. In DNA, the CDR3 is TGTGCCATCAGTGAGTCCCCGACAGGGGCGTACCACGAGCAGTACTTC.

In this sample, this clone is medium-sized. The genes are TRBV10-3 and TRBJ2-5; TRBD2 matches at 10 bases. CDR3 length: 13 residues. Germline V gene sequence: CDR1 ENHRY, CDR2 SYGVKD. V lost 7 bases to trimming and J lost 2 bases; unmatched junction nucleotides: 1. This chain's CDR3 is CAIKREGQETQYF. CDR3 sequence (DNA): TGTGCCATCAAGCGGGAGGGACAAGAGACCCAGTACTTC.

The gene calls are TRBV6-5 and TRBJ2-6; no clear D. The CDR3 totals 15 residues. Per the germline V gene, CDR1 is MNHEY and CDR2 is SVGAGI. Trimming shortened V by 6 bases and J by 0 bases, and 9 bases separated the two germline ends. Here the CDR3 reads CASRLTLSGANVLTF. The CDR3 DNA reads as TGTGCCAGCAGGCTAACACTCTCTGGGGCCAACGTCCTGACTTTC.

This chain connects TRBV5-1 to TRBJ2-3, with D possibly being TRBD2 (6 bases). Trimming removed 4 bases from V and 1 base from J, with 19 bases in between. The length of the CDR3 is 17 residues. Germline loops: CDR1 SGHRS, CDR2 YFSETQ. CDR3 sequence: CASSGGWGAQGTDTQYF. The DNA of the CDR3 is TGCGCCAGCAGCGGAGGGTGGGGAGCGCAAGGCACAGATACGCAGTATTTT.

There are a few counts of this clone. The CDR3 DNA sequence: TGTGCCAGCAGCCGAACTCAGGGAAGTCAGCCCCAGCATTTT. Encoded protein: CASSRTQGSQPQHF. The chain employs TRBV6-5 and TRBJ1-5; D is possibly TRBD1 (5 bases). The germline V gene has CDR1 MNHEY and CDR2 SVGAGI. The CDR3 is made up of 14 amino acids. The V end was cut by 6 bases, the J end by 6 bases, with 15 bases between.

This chain connects TRBV5-1 to TRBJ1-1, with D maybe TRBD1 (6 bases). Trimming cost V 4 bases and J 1 base, with 11 bases left between them. CDR3 size: 14 residues. The V gene's germline CDR1 is SGHRS and CDR2 YFSETQ. The CDR3 bases are TGCGCCAGCAGCCCGACAGGTTGGAACACTGAAGCTTTCTTT. Translating gives CASSPTGWNTEAFF.

V is TRBV28 and J is TRBJ2-7, with D possibly matching TRBD1 (6 bases). The V end was cut by 4 bases, the J end by 2 bases, with 9 bases between. The CDR3 sequence is 13 residues long. The germline V gene encodes CDR1 MDHEN and CDR2 SYDVKM. This CDR3 is CASSWDKPYEQYF. The CDR3 DNA reads as TGTGCCAGCAGTTGGGACAAGCCCTACGAGCAGTACTTC.

V usage is TRBV29-1 and J usage is TRBJ2-3, with a possible D match to TRBD2 (5 bases). This CDR3 has 14 residues. The ends were cut back, 8 bases at V and 3 bases at J, with 18 bases in the middle. Germline V gene lookup returns CDR1 SQVTM and CDR2 ANQGSEA. The CDR3 here is CSIVPAGGTDTQYF. In nucleotides, the CDR3 is TGCAGCATCGTACCCGCCGGAGGTACAGATACGCAGTATTTT.

This clone was observed a few times. The chain uses TRBV18 and TRBJ2-1; 8 bases fit TRBD1. This CDR3 region has 15 residues. Germline V gives CDR1 KGHSH, CDR2 LQKENI. The J segment lost 9 bases and the V segment lost 4 bases, leaving 11 bases of the junction unmatched. The CDR3 region is CASSLTSTGAGEQFF. The CDR3 DNA follows: TGTGCCAGCTCACTGACCTCGACAGGGGCAGGTGAGCAGTTCTTC.

The chain combines TRBV18 with TRBJ1-1, with 7 bases fitting TRBD1. V trimming: 6 bases; J trimming: 11 bases; junction bases outside the gene matches: 21. Germline assignment: CDR1 KGHSH and CDR2 LQKENI. The CDR3 length is 16 residues. This chain's CDR3 is CASSTSSQGGAGYAFF. The CDR3 DNA reads TGTGCCAGCTCCACGAGCTCTCAAGGGGGCGCGGGTTACGCTTTCTTT.

The rearrangement joins TRBV5-5 to TRBJ2-5; D unresolved. Germline-derived CDR1 and CDR2 are SGHKS and YYEKEE (reference sequence). The CDR3 extends over 15 amino acids. V lost 1 base to trimming and J lost 5 bases, with 15 bases between them. This CDR3 is CASSLQLRTFETQYF. The CDR3 region has the DNA TGTGCCAGCAGCTTGCAATTGCGAACATTCGAGACCCAGTACTTC.

The chain uses TRBV6-1 and TRBJ1-5; D is ambiguous. Germline values: CDR1 MNHNS, CDR2 SASEGT. V lost 2 bases to trimming and J lost 6 bases, with 17 bases between them. The length of the CDR3 is 16 residues. CDR3 loop: CASSERRGLVSQPQHF. The CDR3, as DNA: TGTGCCAGCAGTGAACGGAGAGGGTTGGTAAGTCAGCCCCAGCATTTT.

V is TRBV9 and J is TRBJ1-1; D gene ambiguous. The CDR3 covers 13 residues. Germline CDR1 is SGDLS and CDR2 is YYNGEE. The V end lost 0 bases, the J end lost 1 base, and 4 bases lay between the germline ends. CDR3 amino acids: CASSVAGNTEAFF. The CDR3, as DNA: TGTGCCAGCAGCGTAGCGGGGAACACTGAAGCTTTCTTT.

A single count supports this clone. The chain carries TRBV18 and TRBJ2-5; 8 bases map to TRBD1. The J call may be faulty, since TRBJ2-7 better matches the DNA end. This CDR3 has 15 amino acids. Germline lookup yields CDR1 KGHSH and CDR2 LQKENI. The CDR3 DNA is TGTGCCAGCTCACTGAGGACAGGGCCGCGGAGCGAGCAGTACTTC. Protein product: CASSLRTGPRSEQYF.

The rearrangement uses TRBV30 and TRBJ1-3; D is unclear. There are 15 residues in the CDR3. Per the germline V gene, CDR1 is GTSNPN and CDR2 is SVGIG (reference sequence). V lost 2 bases and J 1 base, leaving 12 bases between the germline ends. CDR3 amino acids: CAWSRHSQSGNTIYF. CDR3 bases: TGTGCCTGGAGTCGCCACAGCCAATCTGGAAACACCATATATTTT. The variable domain in full, with the rest retrieved from reference TRBV30 and TRBJ1-3, is SQTIHQWPATLVQPVGSPLSLECTVEGTSNPNLYWYRQAAGRGLQLLFYSVGIGQISSEVPQNLSASRPQDRQFILSSKKLLLSDSGFYLCAWSRHSQSGNTIYFGEGSWLTVV.

This clone has a single count. V is TRBV5-1 and J is TRBJ2-7, with 8 bases that match TRBD2. The CDR3 has 16 residues. V lost 0 bases, J lost 2 bases, and 7 bases stayed unmatched. CDR1 is SGHRS and CDR2 is YFSETQ in the germline V gene. The CDR3 DNA is TGCGCCAGCAGCTTGGCGGGTTTAGCGGGACCCTACGAGCAGTACTTC. This sequence encodes CASSLAGLAGPYEQYF.